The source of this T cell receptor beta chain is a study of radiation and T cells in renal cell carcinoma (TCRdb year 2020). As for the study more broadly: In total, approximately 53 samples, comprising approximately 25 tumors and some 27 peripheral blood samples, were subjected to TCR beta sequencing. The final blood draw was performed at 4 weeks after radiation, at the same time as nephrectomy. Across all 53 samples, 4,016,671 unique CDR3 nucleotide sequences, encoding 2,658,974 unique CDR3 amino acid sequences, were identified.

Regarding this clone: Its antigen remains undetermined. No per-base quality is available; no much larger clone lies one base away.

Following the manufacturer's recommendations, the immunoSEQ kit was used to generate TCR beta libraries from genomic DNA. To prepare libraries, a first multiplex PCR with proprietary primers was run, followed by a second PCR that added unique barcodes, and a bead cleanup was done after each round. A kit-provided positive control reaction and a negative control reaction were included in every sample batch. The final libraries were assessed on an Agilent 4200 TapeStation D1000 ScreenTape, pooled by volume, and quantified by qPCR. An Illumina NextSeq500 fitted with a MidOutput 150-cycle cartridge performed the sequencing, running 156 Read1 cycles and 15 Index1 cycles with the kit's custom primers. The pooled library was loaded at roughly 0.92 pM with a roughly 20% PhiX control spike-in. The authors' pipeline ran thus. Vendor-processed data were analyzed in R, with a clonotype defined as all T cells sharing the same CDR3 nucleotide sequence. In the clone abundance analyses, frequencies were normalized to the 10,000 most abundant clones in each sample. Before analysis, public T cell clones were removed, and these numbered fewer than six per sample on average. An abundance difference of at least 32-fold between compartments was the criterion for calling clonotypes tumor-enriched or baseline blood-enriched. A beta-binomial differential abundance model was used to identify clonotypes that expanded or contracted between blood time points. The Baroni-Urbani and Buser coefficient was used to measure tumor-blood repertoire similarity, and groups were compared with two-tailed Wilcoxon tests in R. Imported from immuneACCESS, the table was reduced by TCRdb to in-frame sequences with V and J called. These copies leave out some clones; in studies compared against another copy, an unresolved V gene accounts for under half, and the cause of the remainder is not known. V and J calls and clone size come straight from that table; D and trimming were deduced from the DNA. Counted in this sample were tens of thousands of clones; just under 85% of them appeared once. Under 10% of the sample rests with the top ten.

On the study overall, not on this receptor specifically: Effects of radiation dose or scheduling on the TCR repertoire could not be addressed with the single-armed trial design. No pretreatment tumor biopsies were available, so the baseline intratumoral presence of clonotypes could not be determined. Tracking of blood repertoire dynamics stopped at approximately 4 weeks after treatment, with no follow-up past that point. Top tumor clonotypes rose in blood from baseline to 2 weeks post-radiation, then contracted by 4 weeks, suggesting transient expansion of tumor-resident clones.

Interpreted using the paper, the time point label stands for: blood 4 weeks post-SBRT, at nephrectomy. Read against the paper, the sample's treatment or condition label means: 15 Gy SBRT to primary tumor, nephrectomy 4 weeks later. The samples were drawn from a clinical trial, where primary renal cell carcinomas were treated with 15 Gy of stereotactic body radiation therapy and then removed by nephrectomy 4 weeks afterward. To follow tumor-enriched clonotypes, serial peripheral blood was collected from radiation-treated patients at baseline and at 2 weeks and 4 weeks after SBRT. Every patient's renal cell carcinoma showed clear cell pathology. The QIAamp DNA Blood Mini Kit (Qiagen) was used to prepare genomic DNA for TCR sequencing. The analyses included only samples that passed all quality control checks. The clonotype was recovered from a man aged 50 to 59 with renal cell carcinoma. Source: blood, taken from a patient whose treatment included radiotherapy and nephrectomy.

The DNA sequence reads TGTGCCAGCTCACCACTAACAGGGAAAGAGCAGTACTTC. It specifies CASSPLTGKEQYF. The sequence links TRBV18 to TRBJ2-7, and the D gene may be TRBD1, 6 bases matching. Relative to germline, V is 1 base shorter and J is 7 bases shorter, with 11 bases between their ends. Taken from the germline V gene, the CDR1 and CDR2 loops are KGHSH and LQKENI. From cysteine to phenylalanine, the CDR3 is 13 amino acids long. The only DNA kept is the CDR3, 39 bases in frame from the first base. Here the CDR3 is joined to the reference TRBV18 and TRBJ2-7 genes, and the full variable domain is: NAGVMQNPRHLVRRRGQEARLRCSPMKGHSHVYWYRQLPEEGLKFMVYLQKENIIDESGMPKERFSAEFPKEGPSILRIQQVVRGDSAAYFCASSPLTGKEQYFGPGTRLTVT.